This TCR beta chain is from a study of blood T cell repertoires in COVID-19. Study details: PBMCs, B-cell-depleted T cells, or T cells were the source of the cDNA or gDNA that made up the material.

This CDR3 spans 15 amino acids. V was clipped by 3 bases and J by 3 bases; unmatched bases: 5. Germline loops: CDR1 LGHDT, CDR2 YNNKEL (reference sequence). TCRdb's table, derived via immunoSEQ multiplex PCR, lists solely in-frame clones and lacks some. The table shows 90,000 or so clones, with roughly 86% occurring only once. Sequenced material: peripheral blood. The receptor comes from a human donor in a cohort sampled during active COVID-19. This chain joins TRBV3-1 (or the pseudogene TRBV3-2) and TRBJ1-3; 7 nucleotides line up with TRBD1. This CDR3 is CASSQGTGVGNTIYF. The CDR3 bases are TGTGCCAGCAGCCAGGGCACAGGGGTTGGAAACACCATATATTTT.